Given below is one T cell receptor beta chain in context. Its antigen is unknown. Each patient's relapse followed autologous stem cell transplantation, and brentuximab vedotin exposure varied. Per germline, CDR1 MNHEY and CDR2 SVGAGI. Trimming took 4 bases from V and 5 from J, leaving 12 bases between them. This CDR3 contains 14 residues. This entry is derived from a study of PD-1 blockade in classical Hodgkin lymphoma. Whole-study findings and limits: Researchers reported that CD4+ TCR diversity, though not CD8+, rose significantly by C4D1. Possibly reflecting disease activity or prior therapy, repertoire differences have causes that remain undefined. Exclusion was the outcome for patients who began nivolumab under 1 year after ASCT.

The assay was immunoSEQ multiplex PCR, and TCRdb's table has in-frame clones only and misses some. The sample holds 95,000 to 100,000 clones; around 89% are singletons and the top ten take under 7.5%. The material was peripheral blood mononuclear cells (PBMCs), obtained before the second cycle of nivolumab. This rearrangement joins TRBV6-5 to TRBJ2-1; D may match TRBD1 or TRBD2 (5 bases each). This clonotype was sampled from a human donor with classical Hodgkin lymphoma. The CDR3 DNA reads TGTGCCAGCAGTTTCAGCGTGGGGGACAATGAGCAGTTCTTC. It yields the protein CASSFSVGDNEQFF.